This TCR beta chain came from a study of blood T cell repertoires in COVID-19. Study overall: The analysed material was cDNA or gDNA that came from T cells, B-cell-depleted T cells, or PBMCs.

Original methodology: Amplification from reference gene primers served as the basis for estimated nucleated cell counts. Sequencing used immunoSEQ multiplex PCR; TCRdb keeps in-frame clones, though not all of them. The DNA gave D and trimming, while V, J and clone size come from that table. The sample yields about 180,000 clones, about 81% seen once. This CDR3 is 20 amino acids long. A Seattle source enrolled patients during active infection and followed them longitudinally. Sequences were obtained from peripheral blood. The clonotype was recovered from a woman of 80 years or more with COVID-19, enrolled during active disease. J is TRBJ2-7 and V is TRBV21-1; no DNA check was done on the table's D call, TRBD2. TRBV21-1 constitutes a pseudogene. The CDR3 loop is CASSKGRGYASGMPPYEQYF. The CDR3 region has the DNA TGTGCCAGCAGCAAGGGCAGGGGGTATGCTAGCGGGATGCCCCCCTACGAGCAGTACTTC.